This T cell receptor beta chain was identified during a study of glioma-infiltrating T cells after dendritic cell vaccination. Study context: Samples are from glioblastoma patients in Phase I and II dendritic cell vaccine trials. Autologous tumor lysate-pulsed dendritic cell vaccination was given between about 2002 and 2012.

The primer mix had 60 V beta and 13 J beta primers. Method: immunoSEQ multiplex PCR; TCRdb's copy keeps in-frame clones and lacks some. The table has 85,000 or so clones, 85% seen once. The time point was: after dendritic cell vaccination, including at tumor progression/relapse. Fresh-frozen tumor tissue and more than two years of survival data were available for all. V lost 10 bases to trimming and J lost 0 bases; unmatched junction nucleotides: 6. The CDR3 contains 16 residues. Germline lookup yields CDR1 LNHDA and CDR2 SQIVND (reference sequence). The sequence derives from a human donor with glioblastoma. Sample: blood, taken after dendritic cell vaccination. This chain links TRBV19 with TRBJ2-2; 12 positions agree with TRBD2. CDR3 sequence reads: CATRLAGAANTGELFF. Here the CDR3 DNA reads TGTGCCACCCGACTAGCGGGAGCGGCGAACACCGGGGAGCTGTTTTTT.